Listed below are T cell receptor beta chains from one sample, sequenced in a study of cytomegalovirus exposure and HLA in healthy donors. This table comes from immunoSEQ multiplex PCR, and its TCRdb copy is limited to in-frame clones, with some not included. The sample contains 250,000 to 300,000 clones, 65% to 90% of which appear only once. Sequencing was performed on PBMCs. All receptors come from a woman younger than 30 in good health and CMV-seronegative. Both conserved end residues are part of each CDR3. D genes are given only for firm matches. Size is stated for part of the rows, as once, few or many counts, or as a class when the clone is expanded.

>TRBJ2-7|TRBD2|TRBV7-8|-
TGTGCCAGCAGCGCACTTCTAGCGGGAGGGCGTTACGAGCAGTACTTC
CASSALLAGGRYEQYF
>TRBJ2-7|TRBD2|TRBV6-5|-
TGTGCCAGCGGTAGGGCGGGAGGCCTATCCTACGAGCAGTACTTC
CASGRAGGLSYEQYF
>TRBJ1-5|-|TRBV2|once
TGTGCCAGCAGTGAAATCCAGGGACATAGCAATCAGCCCCAGCATTTT
CASSEIQGHSNQPQHF
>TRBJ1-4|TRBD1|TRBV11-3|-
TGTGCCAGCAGCTCCACCTACGCAGGGGGCTCGTATGAAAAACTGTTTTTT
CASSSTYAGGSYEKLFF
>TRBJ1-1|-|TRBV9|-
TGTGCCAGCAGCGCCGGGTCCCCCGACCGGACTGAAGCTTTCTTT
CASSAGSPDRTEAFF
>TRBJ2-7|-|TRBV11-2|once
TGTGCCAGCAGCCAGTCTTACGAGCAGTACTTC
CASSQSYEQYF
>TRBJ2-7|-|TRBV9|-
TGTGCCAGCAGCGTAGGGGCGGGGTCCTACGAGCAGTACTTC
CASSVGAGSYEQYF
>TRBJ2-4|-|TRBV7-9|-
TGTGCCAGCAGCCCGGATAGGGAGACATCCCCGTACTTC
CASSPDRETSPYF
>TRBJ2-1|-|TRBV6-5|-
TGTGCCAGCAGTGCGCACAGGGTCTTGGATGAGCAGTTCTTC
CASSAHRVLDEQFF
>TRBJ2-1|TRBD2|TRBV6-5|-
TGTGCCAGCAGTTACGGGCCCGGGGGGTCGCGGCAGTTCTTC
CASSYGPGGSRQFF
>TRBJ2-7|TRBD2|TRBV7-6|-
TGTGCCAGCAGCCGTCAGGGACTAGATGTTGAGCAGTACTTC
CASSRQGLDVEQYF
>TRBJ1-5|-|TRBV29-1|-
TGCAGCGTTGAAGAACCCCCGGCGGAATACAATCAGCCCCAGCATTTT
CSVEEPPAEYNQPQHF
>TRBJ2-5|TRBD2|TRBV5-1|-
TGCGCCAGCAGCTTGGATGGTAGCGGGACCGGGGGGGAGACCCAGTACTTC
CASSLDGSGTGGETQYF
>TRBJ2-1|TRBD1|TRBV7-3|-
TGTGCCAGCAGCTTAGGGGCGCAGTCTACAGGGGGGAGAAATGAGCAGTTCTTC
CASSLGAQSTGGRNEQFF
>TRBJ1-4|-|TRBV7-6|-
TGTGCCAGCAGCTACGGACAGACAGCTAATGAAAAACTGTTTTTT
CASSYGQTANEKLFF
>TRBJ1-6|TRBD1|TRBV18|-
TGTGCCAGCTCACCCGGGACAGGGTTTAATTCACCCCTCCACTTT
CASSPGTGFNSPLHF
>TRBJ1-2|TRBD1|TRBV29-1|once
TGCAGCGTTGGAGGGGGACAGGGTAAGGGTGGCTACACCTTC
CSVGGGQGKGGYTF
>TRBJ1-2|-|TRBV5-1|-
TGTGCCAGCAGCGCGGCCTATGGCTACACCTTC
CASSAAYGYTF
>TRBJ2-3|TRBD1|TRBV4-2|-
TGTGCCAGCAGCCTACACTCGGGACAGGGGGCAGATACGCAGTATTTT
CASSLHSGQGADTQYF
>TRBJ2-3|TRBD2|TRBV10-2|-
TGCGCCAGCAGTGATGAGGTAGCGGGGTTTCCCACAGATACGCAGTATTTT
CASSDEVAGFPTDTQYF
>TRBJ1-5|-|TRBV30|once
TGTGCCTGGAGCGTATATAGCAATCAGCCCCAGCATTTT
CAWSVYSNQPQHF
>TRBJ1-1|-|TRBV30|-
TGTGCCCGTGCGGGGGGGTTTAGTGAAGCTTTCTTT
CARAGGFSEAFF
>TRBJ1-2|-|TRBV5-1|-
TGCGCCAGCAGCTTGGAAACAGCTATCCCCTACACCTTC
CASSLETAIPYTF
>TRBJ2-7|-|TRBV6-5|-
TGTGCCAGCAGTTACAAGGCGGGAAGCTCCTACGAGCAGTACTTC
CASSYKAGSSYEQYF
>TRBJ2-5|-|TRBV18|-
TGTGCCAGCTCACCACCGAACCTAGAAAGGGAGACCCAGTACTTC
CASSPPNLERETQYF
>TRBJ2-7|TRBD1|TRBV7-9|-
TGTGCCAGCAGCCCAAGACTTGGACAGGGGCTGCACGAGCAGTACTTC
CASSPRLGQGLHEQYF
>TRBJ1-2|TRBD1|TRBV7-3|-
TGTGCCAGCAGCCCAAGCTTTGACAGGGGGTACTATGGCTACACCTTC
CASSPSFDRGYYGYTF
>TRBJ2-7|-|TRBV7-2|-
TGTGCCAGCAGCCCCGTCTACGAGCAGTACTTC
CASSPVYEQYF
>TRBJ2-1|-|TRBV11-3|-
TGTGCCAGCAGCCAGGGCCCCACTCGCAATGAGCAGTTCTTC
CASSQGPTRNEQFF
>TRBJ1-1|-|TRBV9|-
TGTGCCAGCAGCGTAAGTAGGGGAGGTTGGACTGAAGCTTTCTTT
CASSVSRGGWTEAFF
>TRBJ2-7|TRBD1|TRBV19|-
TGTGCCAGTAGTAGCTTGGGGACAGGGGAAGTCGAGCAGTACTTC
CASSSLGTGEVEQYF
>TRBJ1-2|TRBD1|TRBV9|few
TGTGCCAGCAGCGTAGTCTTCGGAAGAACGGGACAGCAAGCTGGCTACACCTTC
CASSVVFGRTGQQAGYTF
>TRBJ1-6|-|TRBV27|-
TGTGCCAGCAGTTTCCAGGGTAGCAATTCACCCCTCCACTTT
CASSFQGSNSPLHF
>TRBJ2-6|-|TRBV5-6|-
TGTGCCAGCAGCTTGGAACGGTCACTGAATTCTGGGGCCAACGTCCTGACTTTC
CASSLERSLNSGANVLTF
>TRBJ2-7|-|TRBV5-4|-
TGTGCCAGCAGCTTGGAGATCGCGGCAACCACCTACGAGCAGTACTTC
CASSLEIAATTYEQYF
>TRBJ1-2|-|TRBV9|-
TGTGCCAGCAGCGTAAGAGACTATGGCTACACCTTC
CASSVRDYGYTF
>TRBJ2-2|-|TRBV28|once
TGTGCCAGCAGTTCCAGTGCCGGGGAGCTGTTTTTT
CASSSSAGELFF